Listed here are 22 T cell receptor beta chains from one sample, sequenced in a study of control samples from healthy donors and cancer patients. The assay was immunoSEQ multiplex PCR, and TCRdb's table has in-frame clones only and misses some. The repertoire has 78,000 or so clones, more than 70% of them found once; the top ten carry 4.5% to 6%. The material sequenced was blood. Source of these receptors: a woman aged 45-59 years in good health.

The J gene is TRBJ1-6, the V gene TRBV5-4; no definite D call. CDR1 is SGHNT, CDR2 YYREEE, per germline (reference sequence). V was trimmed by 3 bases and J by 5 bases, leaving 9 bases between them. The CDR3 covers 14 residues. CDR3 region: CASSYNRDNSPLHF. CDR3 DNA: TGTGCCAGCAGCTACAACCGTGATAATTCACCCCTCCACTTT.

In DNA form, the CDR3 reads TGTGCCAGCGGCATCGGGACAGGCACAGATACGCAGTATTTT. The encoded protein is CASGIGTGTDTQYF. This chain joins TRBV9 and TRBJ2-3; 7 nucleotides agree with TRBD1. The CDR3 has 14 residues. Germline V gene sequence: CDR1 SGDLS, CDR2 YYNGEE. V was pared by 7 bases and J by 1 base, with 6 bases of the junction left unmatched.

In its sample, this clone was seen once. The chain joins TRBV6-5 to TRBJ2-7, with D possibly matching TRBD2 (6 bases). The germline V and J ends were trimmed by 6 bases and 0 bases, with 12 bases remaining between them. Germline CDR1 and CDR2: MNHEY and SVGAGI. CDR3 size: 14 residues. The CDR3 loop reads CASRGAGLSYEQYF. CDR3 DNA sequence: TGTGCCAGCAGAGGGGCGGGACTCTCCTACGAGCAGTACTTC.

The rearrangement joins TRBV4-2 to TRBJ2-2; possibly TRBD2 for D (6 bases). V dropped 0 bases and J dropped 5 bases, with 19 bases sitting between them. The germline CDR1 and CDR2 sequences are LGHNA and YNFKEQ. There are 18 residues in the CDR3. The CDR3: CASSQDPPLQGGTGELFF. The CDR3 DNA is TGTGCCAGCAGCCAAGACCCGCCACTCCAAGGAGGGACCGGGGAGCTGTTTTTT.

This clone was seen only a few times. This rearrangement joins TRBV7-6 to TRBJ1-6; maybe TRBD1 (5 bases). CDR1 is SGHVS, CDR2 FNYEAQ, per germline. There are 14 residues in the CDR3. V lost 5 bases, J lost 7 bases, and 12 bases lay in between. The CDR3 region is CASSPLTDNSPLHF. CDR3 nucleotides: TGTGCCAGCAGCCCCCTGACAGACAATTCACCCCTCCACTTT.

V gene TRBV9 combines with J gene TRBJ2-1, with 11 bases matching TRBD2. Germline V CDR1 and CDR2: SGDLS, YYNGEE. V shed 4 bases and J 7 bases; nucleotides not matched to a gene: 7. The length of the CDR3 is 15 residues. The CDR3 is CASSSPIAGGNEQFF. DNA of the CDR3: TGTGCCAGCAGCTCACCAATAGCGGGGGGGAATGAGCAGTTCTTC.

The V call is TRBV30, the J call TRBJ1-6; possible D gene TRBD1, 5 bases. V was shortened by 2 bases and J by 4 bases, with 12 bases between the two germline ends. The germline gives CDR1 GTSNPN, CDR2 SVGIG (reference sequence). This CDR3 region has 15 residues. CDR3 sequence (DNA): TGTGCCTGGAGTCAGGGACCGCCTTATAATTCACCCCTCCACTTT. Protein sequence: CAWSQGPPYNSPLHF. Supplemented by reference TRBV30 and TRBJ1-6, the full variable domain reads SQTIHQWPATLVQPVGSPLSLECTVEGTSNPNLYWYRQAAGRGLQLLFYSVGIGQISSEVPQNLSASRPQDRQFILSSKKLLLSDSGFYLCAWSQGPPYNSPLHFGNGTRLTVT.

The chain employs TRBV19 and TRBJ1-4; D gene unclear. Germline V CDR1 and CDR2: LNHDA, SQIVND (reference sequence). V was cut by 4 bases and J by 4 bases, with 10 bases left in between. The CDR3 contains 14 residues. The CDR3 bases are TGTGCCAGTAGTACTTTCGAGATTAATGAAAAACTGTTTTTT. Protein: CASSTFEINEKLFF.

The chain carries TRBV2 and TRBJ2-1; 9 positions agree with TRBD1. V lost 6 bases and J lost 2; bases outside the gene matches: 5. Germline lookup yields CDR1 SNHLY and CDR2 FYNNEI. This CDR3 region has 15 residues. The chain's CDR3 is CASRGQGGAYNEQFF. The CDR3 DNA sequence: TGTGCCAGCAGGGGACAGGGAGGCGCCTACAATGAGCAGTTCTTC. Based on the CDR3 plus reference TRBV2 and TRBJ2-1, the full variable domain is EPEVTQTPSHQVTQMGQEVILRCVPISNHLYFYWYRQILGQKVEFLVSFYNNEISEKSEIFDDQFSVERPDGSNFTLKIRSTKLEDSAMYFCASRGQGGAYNEQFFGPGTRLTVL.

The J gene is TRBJ2-1, the V gene TRBV5-1, with TRBD2 matching over 8 bases. The CDR3 contains 15 residues. The germline V gene has CDR1 SGHRS and CDR2 YFSETQ. Trimming cost V 7 bases and J 7 bases; bases outside gene matches: 13. The CDR3 region is CASGGGTRDFNEQFF. As DNA, the CDR3 is TGCGCCAGCGGGGGAGGGACTAGAGATTTTAATGAGCAGTTCTTC.

This sequence joins TRBV29-1 and TRBJ2-7; 9 bases match TRBD1. This CDR3 is built from 14 residues. Germline CDR1 SQVTM, CDR2 ANQGSEA. V shed 6 bases, J shed 5 bases, and the junction held 11 bases outside the gene matches. The CDR3 loop reads CSVDTGQGPHEQYF. The CDR3, as DNA: TGCAGCGTAGATACGGGACAGGGTCCCCACGAGCAGTACTTC.

The rearrangement links TRBV3-1 (or the pseudogene TRBV3-2) to TRBJ1-6; D uncertain. CDR3 size: 12 residues. V lost 0 bases and J 9 bases, leaving 3 bases between the germline ends. CDR1 LGHDT and CDR2 YNNKEL come from the germline V gene (reference sequence). The CDR3 protein is CASSQDISPLHF. The CDR3, as DNA: TGTGCCAGCAGCCAAGACATTTCACCCCTCCACTTT.

The J gene is TRBJ1-2, the V gene TRBV11-2; D remains unclear. The V and J ends lost 0 bases and 1 base respectively, with 9 bases between them. This CDR3 is built from 15 residues. Germline V gives CDR1 SGHAT, CDR2 FQNNGV. The CDR3: CASSLERRDNYGYTF. CDR3 bases: TGTGCCAGCAGCTTAGAACGGCGGGATAACTATGGCTACACCTTC.

V gene TRBV4-2 combines with J gene TRBJ2-1; 8 bases are shared with TRBD2. Germline CDR1 LGHNA, CDR2 YNFKEQ. The CDR3 loop spans 14 amino acids. V lost 5 bases to trimming and J lost 4 bases; unmatched junction nucleotides: 4. The CDR3 spells CASSSGLEYNEQFF. The CDR3 DNA is TGTGCCAGCAGCTCGGGACTAGAGTACAATGAGCAGTTCTTC.

The chain combines TRBV10-1 with TRBJ2-7; D ambiguous. V was shortened by 2 bases and J by 9 bases, with 11 bases between the two germline ends. Germline CDR1 reads WNHNN; CDR2 reads SYGVQD (reference sequence). This CDR3 comprises 12 residues. In DNA, the CDR3 is TGCGCCAGCAGTGAGCCCCCGGTGCGGCAGTACTTC. Encoded protein: CASSEPPVRQYF.

This chain joins TRBV19 and TRBJ1-3; TRBD1 is a possible D gene (6 bases). The germline CDR1 and CDR2 sequences are LNHDA and SQIVND (reference sequence). The CDR3 consists of 17 residues. V was cut by 3 bases and J by 2 bases, with 17 bases left in between. CDR3 amino acids: CASSISIGQLAGNTIYF. In nucleotides, the CDR3 is TGTGCCAGTAGTATTTCAATCGGACAGCTAGCTGGAAACACCATATATTTT.

This clone was seen a few times. The V call is TRBV4-1, the J call TRBJ1-5; no definite D call. Germline CDR1 MGHRA, CDR2 YSYEKL. The CDR3 sequence is 15 residues long. The V end lost 0 bases, the J end lost 5 bases, and 11 bases lay between the germline ends. The CDR3 DNA reads TGCGCCAGCAGCCAAGATATGGGAGGGTATCAGCCCCAGCATTTT. This gives the protein CASSQDMGGYQPQHF.

V usage is TRBV5-1 and J usage is TRBJ1-3; no reliable D call. V lost 0 bases to trimming and J lost 0 bases, with 7 bases between them. Germline loops: CDR1 SGHRS, CDR2 YFSETQ. CDR3 length equals 15 residues. The CDR3: CASSLDQRSGNTIYF. For the CDR3, the DNA is TGCGCCAGCAGCTTGGACCAGCGCTCTGGAAACACCATATATTTT.

Here the CDR3 reads CASSQAAGLEAFF. CDR3 DNA: TGTGCCAGCAGCCAAGCGGCCGGTCTTGAAGCTTTCTTT. The V call is TRBV14, the J call TRBJ1-1, with D uncertain. CDR1 and CDR2 (germline): SGHDN, FVKESK. The CDR3 is 13 amino acids. V was cut by 1 base and J by 7 bases, with 10 bases left in between.

This clone was detected only once. This chain connects TRBV6-6 to TRBJ1-3; D not certain. The CDR3 totals 12 residues. V was trimmed by 6 bases and J by 4 bases, leaving 7 bases between them. Germline V gene data show CDR1 as MNHNY and CDR2 as SVGAGI (reference sequence). In nucleotides, the CDR3 is TGTGCCAGCAGGGCTCCGGGAAACACCATATATTTT. Encoded protein: CASRAPGNTIYF.

Details on this clone: In the same sample, other DNA sequences code for this CDR3. The rearrangement joins TRBV5-4 to TRBJ2-3; 9 nucleotides match TRBD1. The CDR3 loop spans 15 amino acids. The V gene's germline CDR1 is SGHNT and CDR2 YYREEE (reference sequence). V lost 5 bases and J lost 4; bases outside the gene matches: 8. CDR3: CASSPPGQGADTQYF. CDR3 DNA: TGTGCCAGCAGTCCCCCGGGACAGGGTGCAGATACGCAGTATTTT.

J is TRBJ1-5 and V is TRBV10-1; D gene uncertain. Per the germline V gene, CDR1 is WNHNN and CDR2 is SYGVQD (reference sequence). V gave up 0 bases and J gave up 7 bases, with 7 bases separating them. This CDR3 comprises 13 residues. The CDR3 region is CASSESGIQPQHF. In nucleotides, the CDR3 is TGCGCCAGCAGTGAGTCGGGAATCCAGCCCCAGCATTTT.